These 29 T cell receptor beta chains were all obtained from the same sample, sequenced in a study of cytomegalovirus exposure and HLA in healthy donors. PCR primers comprised 60 Vbeta and 13 Jbeta primers. The protocol was immunoSEQ multiplex PCR, while the TCRdb copy is restricted to in-frame clones and leaves out a portion. The data show about 130,000 clones, with 80% to 90% seen just once and about 1% held by the top ten. Sequencing input: PBMCs. These receptors were obtained from a woman in her twenties or thirties in good health and CMV-seronegative.

The chain is built from TRBV7-9 and TRBJ1-4; possible D gene TRBD1, 6 bases. This CDR3 region has 13 residues. Germline CDR1 is SEHNR and CDR2 is FQNEAQ (reference sequence). Trimming left V 4 bases short and J 8 bases short, with 11 bases between. DNA of the CDR3: TGTGCCAGCAGCTACGGACAGAACGAAAAACTGTTTTTT. Translating it yields CASSYGQNEKLFF. The full variable domain, completed using reference TRBV7-9 and TRBJ1-4, is DTGVSQNPRHKITKRGQNVTFRCDPISEHNRLYWYRQTLGQGPEFLTYFQNEAQLEKSRLLSDRFSAERPKGSFSTLEIQRTEQGDSAMYLCASSYGQNEKLFFGSGTQLSVL.

This sequence joins TRBV27 and TRBJ2-5; D not certain. The J call may be mistaken, given a closer DNA end match to TRBJ2-7. Germline V gives CDR1 MNHEY, CDR2 SMNVEV (reference sequence). The CDR3 contains 12 residues. The CDR3 sequence: CASGLSSYEQYF. For the CDR3, the DNA is TGTGCCAGCGGTCTGAGCTCCTACGAGCAGTACTTC.

The chain employs TRBV5-1 and TRBJ1-2; 8 nucleotides agree with TRBD1. The CDR3 extends over 14 amino acids. CDR1 and CDR2 from the germline V gene are SGHRS and YFSETQ. V trimming: 4 bases; J trimming: 7 bases; junction bases outside the gene matches: 9. The CDR3 protein is CASSVLQGVGGYTF. The CDR3 DNA is TGCGCCAGCAGCGTCCTACAGGGGGTTGGTGGCTACACCTTC.

The chain links TRBV7-2 to TRBJ2-5, with 7 bases lining up with TRBD2. The CDR3 runs 14 residues. V lost 0 bases to trimming and J lost 3 bases; unmatched junction nucleotides: 1. Germline CDR1 reads SGHTA; CDR2 reads FQGNSA. CDR3 in amino acids: CASSLAGGKETQYF. The CDR3 DNA follows: TGTGCCAGCAGCTTAGCGGGGGGGAAAGAGACCCAGTACTTC. Full variable domain (remainder filled in from reference TRBV7-2 and TRBJ2-5): GAGVSQSPSNKVTEKGKDVELRCDPISGHTALYWYRQSLGQGLEFLIYFQGNSAPDKSGLPSDRFSAERTGGSVSTLTIQRTQQEDSAVYLCASSLAGGKETQYFGPGTRLLVL.

Points on this clone: Sequence at one end of the junction differs from germline and may be a read error. DNA of the CDR3: TGTGCTAGCAGCCGGACAGGGGGTTCGACAGATACGCAGTATTTT. This codes for CASSRTGGSTDTQYF. V gene TRBV7-7 combines with J gene TRBJ2-3; 10 nucleotides agree with TRBD1. From germline, CDR1 is SSHAT and CDR2 FNYEAQ (reference sequence). This CDR3 is 15 amino acids long.

The J gene is TRBJ1-3, the V gene TRBV2, with unresolved D. The V end was cut by 8 bases, the J end by 5 bases, with 16 bases between. This CDR3 comprises 14 residues. The V gene's germline CDR1 is SNHLY and CDR2 FYNNEI. CDR3 sequence: CASSVGSRRNTIYF. CDR3 nucleotide sequence: TGTGCCAGCTCGGTGGGCTCGCGTCGAAACACCATATATTTT.

V is TRBV19 and J is TRBJ1-2; perhaps TRBD1 as D (5 bases). The CDR3 runs 16 residues. Between the trimmed V and J ends, which lost 5 bases and 5 bases, there was a span of 21 bases. Germline V gives CDR1 LNHDA, CDR2 SQIVND (reference sequence). The CDR3 protein is CASSPQYRGAEYGYTF. The CDR3 DNA reads as TGTGCCAGTAGTCCACAATACCGCGGGGCGGAATATGGCTACACCTTC.

This chain joins TRBV7-9 and TRBJ1-1, with 8 bases that match TRBD1. The CDR3 is 14 amino acids. The germline V gene encodes CDR1 SEHNR and CDR2 FQNEAQ (reference sequence). Trimming removed 4 bases from V and 5 bases from J; junction bases left unmatched: 6. This CDR3 is CASSSRQGSTEAFF. CDR3 DNA: TGTGCCAGCAGCTCTCGACAGGGGTCGACTGAAGCTTTCTTT. The whole variable domain, filled in from reference TRBV7-9 and TRBJ1-1, reads DTGVSQNPRHKITKRGQNVTFRCDPISEHNRLYWYRQTLGQGPEFLTYFQNEAQLEKSRLLSDRFSAERPKGSFSTLEIQRTEQGDSAMYLCASSSRQGSTEAFFGQGTRLTVV.

This clone was observed a single time. The V call is TRBV4-1, the J call TRBJ1-2; 7 bases align to TRBD1. The length of the CDR3 is 16 residues. With 6 bases clipped from V and 7 bases from J, the junction kept 17 bases outside the gene matches. The germline CDR1 and CDR2 sequences are MGHRA and YSYEKL. As DNA, the CDR3 is TGCGCCAGCAGGCAAAGTGAAAGGGACAGCGTGGGTGGCTACACCTTC. Translation gives CASRQSERDSVGGYTF.

The chain recombines TRBV19 with TRBJ2-3; D not certain. Per germline, CDR1 LNHDA and CDR2 SQIVND (reference sequence). This CDR3 region has 13 residues. Trimming took off 1 base at V and 2 bases at J, with 4 bases between the two ends. The CDR3 is CASSIASTDTQYF. For the CDR3, the DNA is TGTGCCAGTAGTATAGCCTCCACAGATACGCAGTATTTT.

About this clone: Distinct nucleotide sequences in the sample also encode this CDR3. This chain connects TRBV7-9 to TRBJ1-1, with a tentative D call TRBD1 (5 bases). CDR1 is SEHNR, CDR2 FQNEAQ, per germline (reference sequence). V was clipped by 2 bases and J by 1 base, with 8 bases between them. This CDR3 spans 14 amino acids. CDR3 sequence reads: CASSLQGPNTEAFF. CDR3 DNA sequence: TGTGCCAGCAGCTTACAGGGTCCGAACACTGAAGCTTTCTTT. Together with reference TRBV7-9 and TRBJ1-1, the CDR3 gives the full variable domain: DTGVSQNPRHKITKRGQNVTFRCDPISEHNRLYWYRQTLGQGPEFLTYFQNEAQLEKSRLLSDRFSAERPKGSFSTLEIQRTEQGDSAMYLCASSLQGPNTEAFFGQGTRLTVV.

The rearrangement uses TRBV7-8 and TRBJ1-4; D gene uncertain. CDR1 and CDR2 (germline): SGHVS, FQNEAQ. The CDR3 is 16 amino acids. V shed 0 bases and J shed 4 bases, with 12 bases lying between them. DNA for the CDR3: TGTGCCAGCAGCTTAGCGGCTAGACGGGGTAATGAAAAACTGTTTTTT. This gives the protein CASSLAARRGNEKLFF.

The CDR3: CASSEGKGQVDKNIQYF. The CDR3 bases are TGTGCCAGCAGCGAAGGAAAGGGGCAGGTGGACAAAAACATTCAGTACTTC. The chain links TRBV25-1 to TRBJ2-4; maybe TRBD1 (5 bases). This CDR3 has 17 residues. Germline values: CDR1 MGHDK, CDR2 SYGVNS. The V and J ends lost 6 bases and 3 bases respectively, with 21 bases between them.

This chain connects TRBV29-1 to TRBJ2-5; maybe TRBD2 (6 bases). Trimming pared 4 bases from V and 9 bases from J, leaving 15 bases between. The germline gives CDR1 SQVTM, CDR2 ANQGSEA. CDR3 length: 12 amino acids. As DNA, the CDR3 is TGCAGCGTTGTGCCGGGGACGGGGGCCCAGTACTTC. Amino acid sequence: CSVVPGTGAQYF.

For the CDR3, the DNA is TGCGCCAGCAGCATAGGTTACGGGACAGGGAACTACGAGCAGTACTTC. Encoded protein: CASSIGYGTGNYEQYF. V and J are TRBV5-1 and TRBJ2-7; 9 bases are shared with TRBD1. Germline CDR1 SGHRS, CDR2 YFSETQ. This CDR3 contains 16 residues. The trim removed 4 bases at V and 3 bases at J, leaving 11 bases unmatched.

The CDR3 here is CASSITRNYGYTF. DNA of the CDR3: TGTGCCAGTAGTATCACCAGGAACTATGGCTACACCTTC. The J gene is TRBJ1-2, the V gene TRBV19; D gene ambiguous. The ends were cut back, 3 bases at V and 2 bases at J, with 7 bases in the middle. This CDR3 is built from 13 residues. CDR1 LNHDA and CDR2 SQIVND come from the germline V gene (reference sequence).

This clone has more than one count but fewer than ten. This chain links TRBV7-3 with TRBJ2-1, with 9 bases matching TRBD1. The CDR3 totals 13 residues. V shed 4 bases, J shed 6 bases, and the junction held 1 base outside the gene matches. The germline CDR1 and CDR2 sequences are SGHTA and FQGTGA. The CDR3 region is CASSSQGANEQFF. In nucleotides, the CDR3 is TGTGCCAGCAGCTCACAGGGGGCCAATGAGCAGTTCTTC. Using reference TRBV7-3 and TRBJ2-1 for the parts outside the CDR3, the full variable domain is GAGVSQTPSNKVTEKGKYVELRCDPISGHTALYWYRQSLGQGPEFLIYFQGTGAADDSGLPNDRFFAVRPEGSVSTLKIQRTERGDSAVYLCASSSQGANEQFFGPGTRLTVL.

This chain connects TRBV6-1 to TRBJ1-1; weak D call: TRBD1 (5 bases). CDR3 size: 13 residues. V lost 3 bases and J 4 bases, leaving 9 bases between the germline ends. Per germline, CDR1 MNHNS and CDR2 SASEGT. The CDR3 loop reads CASSDQDSTEAFF. DNA for the CDR3: TGTGCCAGCAGTGATCAAGACAGCACTGAAGCTTTCTTT.

This clone was recorded a few times. The V gene is TRBV30, the J gene TRBJ1-2; TRBD1 agrees at 9 bases. The CDR3 has 15 residues. V was pared by 7 bases and J by 5 bases, with 14 bases of the junction left unmatched. The V gene's germline CDR1 is GTSNPN and CDR2 SVGIG (reference sequence). The CDR3 here is CASGVTGGNMYGYTF. In DNA, the CDR3 is TGTGCCTCGGGGGTGACAGGGGGGAATATGTATGGCTACACCTTC.

CDR3 DNA: TGTGCCAGCAGCGTCGCCCCTACAGAGAGAAACACCATATATTTT. Encoded protein: CASSVAPTERNTIYF. J is TRBJ1-3 and V is TRBV9; D gene ambiguous. CDR3 length: 15 residues. The V end lost 2 bases, the J end lost 5 bases, and 14 bases lay between the germline ends. CDR1 and CDR2 (germline): SGDLS, YYNGEE.

This clone was picked up a small number of times. The rearrangement joins TRBV6-1 to TRBJ1-6; 8 nucleotides line up with TRBD1. Trimming cost V 6 bases and J 9 bases; bases outside gene matches: 4. Germline V gene lookup returns CDR1 MNHNS and CDR2 SASEGT. The CDR3 sequence is 13 residues long. Written as DNA, the CDR3 is TGTGCCAGCAGGGACAGGGCCACTTCACCCCTCCACTTT. Translation gives CASRDRATSPLHF.

V and J are TRBV9 and TRBJ2-5; no clear D. Germline V lookup: CDR1 SGDLS, CDR2 YYNGEE. The CDR3 is made up of 13 amino acids. Trimming left V 4 bases short and J 1 base short, with 8 bases between. The chain's CDR3 is CASSNNPQETQYF. In DNA, the CDR3 is TGTGCCAGCAGCAACAATCCCCAAGAGACCCAGTACTTC.

The J gene is TRBJ1-2, the V gene TRBV5-6; 8 positions agree with TRBD1. With V trimmed by 0 bases and J by 0 bases, 4 bases remained unmatched. The CDR3 sequence is 16 residues long. Germline-derived CDR1 and CDR2 are SGHDT and YYEEEE. CDR3 coding DNA: TGTGCCAGCAGCTTGGGGACAGGGCCAACTAACTATGGCTACACCTTC. It is translated as CASSLGTGPTNYGYTF.

V gene TRBV5-1 combines with J gene TRBJ2-2, with 12 bases that match TRBD1. V gave up 7 bases and J gave up 10 bases; unmatched junction bases: 5. The CDR3 is made up of 13 amino acids. Germline V lookup: CDR1 SGHRS, CDR2 YFSETQ. CDR3 nucleotide sequence: TGCGCCAGCGCTATGGGACAGGGGGCGGAGCTGTTTTTT. Translated: CASAMGQGAELFF. Looking up the rest from reference TRBV5-1 and TRBJ2-2 gives the full variable domain: KAGVTQTPRYLIKTRGQQVTLSCSPISGHRSVSWYQQTPGQGLQFLFEYFSETQRNKGNFPGRFSGRQFSNSRSEMNVSTLELGDSALYLCASAMGQGAELFFGEGSRLTVL.

The chain couples TRBV15 to TRBJ2-4; 8 bases agree with TRBD1. Trimming at V came to 3 bases and at J to 11 bases, leaving 6 bases not matched to a gene. CDR1 is LNHNV and CDR2 is YYDKDF in the germline V gene (reference sequence). CDR3 length: 13 residues. The CDR3 spells CATSSGTGPLQYF. The CDR3 DNA is TGTGCCACCAGCAGTGGGACAGGCCCACTTCAGTACTTC. Using reference TRBV15 and TRBJ2-4 for the parts outside the CDR3, the full variable domain is DAMVIQNPRYQVTQFGKPVTLSCSQTLNHNVMYWYQQKSSQAPKLLFHYYDKDFNNEADTPDNFQSRRPNTSFCFLDIRSPGLGDTAMYLCATSSGTGPLQYFGAGTRLSVL.

Regarding this clone: The sample has other DNA sequences that encode this CDR3 too. The chain joins TRBV7-3 to TRBJ1-1; TRBD1 is a possible D gene (5 bases). V dropped 5 bases and J dropped 1 base, with 8 bases sitting between them. The CDR3 is 13 residues long. Germline V gene sequence: CDR1 SGHTA, CDR2 FQGTGA. The CDR3 protein is CASSRDRNTEAFF. The DNA of the CDR3 is TGTGCCAGCAGCCGAGACAGGAACACTGAAGCTTTCTTT.

The V and J genes are TRBV6-1 and TRBJ1-6; D ambiguous. V was pared by 3 bases and J by 6 bases, with 15 bases between. This CDR3 has 16 amino acids. Germline V gives CDR1 MNHNS, CDR2 SASEGT. The CDR3 loop is CASSEWTRGGNSPLHF. The DNA of the CDR3 is TGTGCCAGCAGTGAGTGGACCCGGGGTGGTAATTCACCCCTCCACTTT.

This sequence joins TRBV4-3 and TRBJ2-5, with a possible D match to TRBD2 (5 bases). V lost 0 bases to trimming and J lost 5 bases, with 10 bases between them. Germline V gene lookup returns CDR1 LGHNA and CDR2 YSLEER. The CDR3 extends over 14 amino acids. CDR3 sequence: CASSQEASWETQYF. The CDR3 DNA is TGCGCCAGCAGCCAAGAGGCTAGCTGGGAGACCCAGTACTTC.

The CDR3 loop reads CASSGWLLNTEAFF. CDR3 sequence (DNA): TGTGCCAGCAGTGGGTGGCTGCTGAACACTGAAGCTTTCTTT. The J gene is TRBJ1-1, the V gene TRBV2; no definite D call. The length of the CDR3 is 14 residues. Germline CDR1 SNHLY, CDR2 FYNNEI. Trimming cost V 4 bases and J 0 bases, with 9 bases left between them.